Following are 29 T cell receptor beta chains from one sample sequenced in a study of blood T cell repertoires in COVID-19. Clones were read by immunoSEQ multiplex PCR, and TCRdb kept only the in-frame ones, dropping some. The sample lists roughly 150,000 clones, approximately 86% occurring once. Sequenced input: peripheral blood. The source is a woman of 80 years or more with active or convalescent COVID-19.

This chain joins TRBV5-1 and TRBJ2-7; 8 bases match TRBD1. The germline CDR1 and CDR2 sequences are SGHRS and YFSETQ. V was pared by 3 bases and J by 4 bases, with 6 bases of the junction left unmatched. CDR3 length: 14 amino acids. The CDR3 coding sequence is TGCGCCAGCAGCTCGGCAGGGGGCGGGTACGAGCAGTACTTC. Its protein is CASSSAGGGYEQYF.

The rearrangement links TRBV19 to TRBJ2-7, with 15 bases lining up with TRBD2. Germline trimming cut 5 bases from V and 4 bases from J; bases unmatched to any gene: 9. This CDR3 contains 17 residues. CDR1 LNHDA and CDR2 SQIVND come from the germline V gene (reference sequence). The CDR3 region is CASSPPGLAGGVYEQYF. The DNA for the CDR3 is TGTGCCAGTAGTCCCCCGGGACTAGCGGGAGGAGTGTACGAGCAGTACTTC. Variable domain in full (rest from reference TRBV19 and TRBJ2-7): DGGITQSPKYLFRKEGQNVTLSCEQNLNHDAMYWYRQDPGQGLRLIYYSQIVNDFQKGDIAEGYSVSREKKESFPLTVTSAQKNPTAFYLCASSPPGLAGGVYEQYFGPGTRLTVT.

This rearrangement joins TRBV11-2 to TRBJ2-7; D is uncertain. Germline assignment: CDR1 SGHAT and CDR2 FQNNGV. There are 13 residues in the CDR3. V dropped 1 base and J dropped 2 bases, with 6 bases sitting between them. The CDR3 here is CASSLAGPYEQYF. DNA for the CDR3: TGTGCCAGCAGCTTAGCGGGTCCCTACGAGCAGTACTTC.

This clone is a singleton in its sample. V and J are TRBV9 and TRBJ1-5; 10 bases match TRBD1. V lost 4 bases, J lost 7 bases, and 5 bases stayed unmatched. Per the germline V gene, CDR1 is SGDLS and CDR2 is YYNGEE. CDR3 length equals 14 residues. The CDR3 nucleotides are TGTGCCAGCAGCATGGGACAGGGGAACCAGCCCCAGCATTTT. This encodes CASSMGQGNQPQHF.

The chain couples TRBV13 to TRBJ1-1, with a tentative D call TRBD1 (5 bases). CDR3 length: 13 residues. Germline-derived CDR1 and CDR2 are PRHDT and FYEKMQ (reference sequence). Trimming took off 2 bases at V and 3 bases at J, with 7 bases between the two ends. For the CDR3, the DNA is TGTGCCAGCAGCTTAAAGGGGCACACTGAAGCTTTCTTT. It yields the protein CASSLKGHTEAFF.

The J gene is TRBJ1-1, the V gene TRBV6-6, with 9 nucleotides matching TRBD1. Trimming at V came to 0 bases and at J to 1 base, leaving 3 bases not matched to a gene. This CDR3 has 16 residues. The germline V gene has CDR1 MNHNY and CDR2 SVGAGI (reference sequence). This CDR3 is CASSYSPGQGNTEAFF. CDR3 bases: TGTGCCAGCAGTTACTCCCCGGGACAGGGGAACACTGAAGCTTTCTTT.

This chain uses TRBV13 with TRBJ2-6; 7 bases agree with TRBD1. The germline gives CDR1 PRHDT, CDR2 FYEKMQ (reference sequence). This CDR3 region has 20 residues. V gave up 4 bases and J gave up 1 base; unmatched junction bases: 16. The CDR3 DNA follows: TGTGCCAGCAGCTCCGTTATGGCACAGGGGACAAAGTCTGGGGCCAACGTCCTGACTTTC. The encoded protein is CASSSVMAQGTKSGANVLTF.

This clone was seen only a few times. This chain connects TRBV7-2 to TRBJ1-3; D is unresolved. Germline CDR1 and CDR2: SGHTA and FQGNSA. The CDR3 extends over 16 amino acids. Deletions cut 2 bases from V and 0 bases from J, with 11 bases between. The CDR3 nucleotides read TGTGCCAGCAGCTTATCCCCACCTAGCTCTGGAAACACCATATATTTT. Its translation is CASSLSPPSSGNTIYF.

For the CDR3, the DNA is TGTGCCAGCAGCTTAGGATCAGAAGCGGCCTACGAGCAGTACTTC. Amino acid sequence: CASSLGSEAAYEQYF. The J gene is TRBJ2-7, the V gene TRBV11-2; a possible D gene is TRBD2 (5 bases). V was shortened by 1 base and J by 2 bases, with 12 bases between the two germline ends. The CDR3 sequence is 15 residues long. Looked up from germline, CDR1 is SGHAT and CDR2 is FQNNGV.

The chain employs TRBV5-1 and TRBJ1-5; 11 nucleotides line up with TRBD1. The J segment lost 3 bases and the V segment lost 7 bases, leaving 9 bases of the junction unmatched. The CDR3 is 16 residues long. CDR1 is SGHRS, CDR2 YFSETQ, per germline. CDR3 protein: CASSPGTGGANQPQHF. The CDR3, as DNA: TGCGCCAGCTCCCCCGGGACAGGGGGAGCCAATCAGCCCCAGCATTTT.

The chain employs TRBV7-3 and TRBJ2-1; 7 bases align to TRBD1. V dropped 4 bases and J dropped 9; count of bases not matched to a gene: 6. Germline CDR1 and CDR2: SGHTA and FQGTGA. The CDR3 sequence is 13 residues long. In DNA form, the CDR3 reads TGTGCCAGCAGCTCCCTCAGGGGGTCTGAGCAGTTCTTC. Its translation is CASSSLRGSEQFF.

V is TRBV5-6 and J is TRBJ1-2, with a possible D match to TRBD1 (6 bases). The V gene's germline CDR1 is SGHDT and CDR2 YYEEEE. The V end was cut by 6 bases, the J end by 4 bases, with 16 bases between. The CDR3 runs 14 residues. The DNA of the CDR3 is TGTGCCAGCACCGGGGACATAAAGGGCTATGGCTACACCTTC. It is translated as CASTGDIKGYGYTF.

This chain links TRBV28 with TRBJ1-5; TRBD1 aligns across 12 bases. This CDR3 is built from 15 residues. After removal of 2 bases from V and 5 bases from J, the junction contained 1 base not matched to a gene. Germline V gene data show CDR1 as MDHEN and CDR2 as SYDVKM. In DNA form, the CDR3 reads TGTGCCAGCAGTTTAGGGACAGGGGGCCATCAGCCCCAGCATTTT. Translating gives CASSLGTGGHQPQHF.

This chain uses TRBV6-5 with TRBJ1-2, with D possibly being TRBD1 (6 bases). The CDR3 totals 12 residues. Germline CDR1 MNHEY, CDR2 SVGAGI. V lost 5 bases and J 5 bases, leaving 9 bases between the germline ends. For the CDR3, the DNA is TGTGCCAGCAGTATCACAGGGTATGGCTACACCTTC. This sequence encodes CASSITGYGYTF.

The V gene is TRBV12-3 or TRBV12-4, the J gene TRBJ2-5, with D tentatively TRBD2 (5 bases). CDR3 length: 12 residues. With 5 bases removed from V and 5 bases from J, the gap between germline ends came to 9 bases. CDR3 residues: CASSPTRETQYF. As DNA, the CDR3 is TGTGCCAGCAGTCCAACTAGGGAGACCCAGTACTTC.

V is TRBV4-2 and J is TRBJ1-1; D is ambiguous. Germline CDR1 LGHNA, CDR2 YNFKEQ. There are 13 residues in the CDR3. Trimming stripped 1 base from V and 5 bases from J, with 8 bases between. CDR3 nucleotides: TGTGCCAGCAGCCAAGCCGCGGGGACTGAAGCTTTCTTT. Translating gives CASSQAAGTEAFF.

The gene calls are TRBV5-1 and TRBJ2-6; TRBD1 aligns across 7 bases. V lost 4 bases and J lost 0; bases outside the gene matches: 10. The CDR3 is made up of 18 amino acids. Germline loops: CDR1 SGHRS, CDR2 YFSETQ. The CDR3: CASSTGQNTYSGANVLTF. The DNA for the CDR3 is TGCGCCAGCAGCACGGGACAGAATACTTACTCTGGGGCCAACGTCCTGACTTTC.

As for this clone: Other nucleotide sequences in the sample specify the same CDR3. This rearrangement joins TRBV18 to TRBJ1-1; 7 nucleotides agree with TRBD1. Per the germline V gene, CDR1 is KGHSH and CDR2 is LQKENI. V lost 3 bases, J lost 3 bases, and 4 bases stayed unmatched. The CDR3 spans 14 residues. The CDR3 here is CASSPTGADTEAFF. The CDR3 DNA is TGTGCCAGCTCACCTACAGGGGCCGACACTGAAGCTTTCTTT.

The rearrangement links TRBV3-1 (or the pseudogene TRBV3-2) to TRBJ2-1; 10 nucleotides agree with TRBD2. The junction had 6 bases not matched to a gene; V was cut back by 4 bases and J by 3 bases. CDR1 is LGHDT and CDR2 is YNNKEL in the germline V gene (reference sequence). The CDR3 is 16 residues long. The CDR3 reads CASSPLAGRGYNEQFF. The DNA of the CDR3 is TGTGCCAGCAGCCCACTAGCGGGAAGAGGCTACAATGAGCAGTTCTTC.

The chain joins TRBV2 to TRBJ1-1, with 7 bases that match TRBD1. There are 13 residues in the CDR3. Germline V CDR1 and CDR2: SNHLY, FYNNEI. After removal of 6 bases from V and 1 base from J, the junction contained 2 bases not matched to a gene. The CDR3 sequence is CASRRDRNTEAFF. CDR3 nucleotides: TGTGCCAGCAGAAGGGACAGGAACACTGAAGCTTTCTTT.

V gene TRBV10-3 combines with J gene TRBJ2-3; 16 bases map to TRBD2. This CDR3 spans 18 amino acids. Germline loops: CDR1 ENHRY, CDR2 SYGVKD. J gave up 3 bases and V 6 bases, and 9 bases lay outside the gene matches. CDR3 in amino acids: CAISLPGLAGGKTDTQYF. CDR3 DNA: TGTGCCATCAGCCTACCGGGACTAGCGGGAGGGAAGACAGATACGCAGTATTTT.

The chain combines TRBV5-1 with TRBJ1-4, with TRBD1 matching over 7 bases. V lost 3 bases, J lost 1 base, and 6 bases stayed unmatched. The CDR3 covers 16 residues. The germline CDR1 and CDR2 sequences are SGHRS and YFSETQ. In nucleotides, the CDR3 is TGCGCCAGCAGCTCACAGGGGATTGGAACTAATGAAAAACTGTTTTTT. This translates into CASSSQGIGTNEKLFF.

V gene TRBV5-1 combines with J gene TRBJ1-1; 8 bases align to TRBD1. The J segment lost 1 base and the V segment lost 2 bases, leaving 4 bases of the junction unmatched. This CDR3 is built from 15 residues. Looked up from germline, CDR1 is SGHRS and CDR2 is YFSETQ. In DNA, the CDR3 is TGCGCCAGCAGCTTAAGTACAGGGGGGAACACTGAAGCTTTCTTT. It translates to CASSLSTGGNTEAFF.

This chain links TRBV6-5 with TRBJ1-2, with D possibly matching TRBD1 (6 bases). V lost 6 bases and J 6 bases, leaving 14 bases between the germline ends. The CDR3 is made up of 13 amino acids. CDR1 and CDR2 from the germline V gene are MNHEY and SVGAGI. CDR3 loop: CASRDRFLHGYTF. DNA of the CDR3: TGTGCCAGCAGAGACAGGTTCTTGCATGGCTACACCTTC.

This clone was seen only a few times. DNA for the CDR3: TGTGCCAGCAGCTCAAGGGACAGGGTTGGCGGTGGGCCCCAGCATTTT. Translated: CASSSRDRVGGGPQHF. The rearrangement links TRBV7-2 to TRBJ1-5, with 9 bases matching TRBD1. V gave up 4 bases and J gave up 9 bases; unmatched junction bases: 13. The CDR3 consists of 16 residues. The V gene's germline CDR1 is SGHTA and CDR2 FQGNSA. The complete variable domain, with remaining parts taken from reference TRBV7-2 and TRBJ1-5, reads GAGVSQSPSNKVTEKGKDVELRCDPISGHTALYWYRQSLGQGLEFLIYFQGNSAPDKSGLPSDRFSAERTGGSVSTLTIQRTQQEDSAVYLCASSSRDRVGGGPQHFGDGTRLSIL.

The chain couples TRBV30 to TRBJ2-3, with 14 bases identical to TRBD2. Per germline, CDR1 GTSNPN and CDR2 SVGIG (reference sequence). V dropped 4 bases and J dropped 4; count of bases not matched to a gene: 7. This CDR3 has 16 amino acids. The CDR3 is CAWNPGLAGVPDTQYF. The CDR3, as DNA: TGTGCCTGGAATCCGGGACTAGCGGGAGTACCAGATACGCAGTATTTT.

This rearrangement joins TRBV6-6 to TRBJ2-7; TRBD1 matches at 10 bases. Per the germline V gene, CDR1 is MNHNY and CDR2 is SVGAGI (reference sequence). There are 13 residues in the CDR3. The V gene end was trimmed by 6 bases and the J gene end by 5 bases; junction bases not matched to a gene: 4. This CDR3 reads CASRRQGANEQYF. DNA for the CDR3: TGTGCCAGCAGACGACAGGGGGCGAACGAGCAGTACTTC.

The V gene is TRBV11-2, the J gene TRBJ2-7; TRBD1 agrees at 7 bases. CDR1 is SGHAT, CDR2 FQNNGV, per germline. The CDR3 totals 15 residues. V lost 5 bases and J lost 0; bases outside the gene matches: 7. The DNA for the CDR3 is TGTGCCAGCAGCGCCCCAGGGGGTAGCTCCTACGAGCAGTACTTC. Translation gives CASSAPGGSSYEQYF.

In DNA, the CDR3 is TGTGCCAGCAGCCCCCCTATAGTGGGCTCTGGCTACACCTTC. It is translated as CASSPPIVGSGYTF. The chain has TRBV7-8 and TRBJ1-2; D unclear. Germline CDR1 reads SGHVS; CDR2 reads FQNEAQ. The CDR3 runs to 14 residues. The V end lost 5 bases, the J end lost 7 bases, and 17 bases lay between the germline ends.